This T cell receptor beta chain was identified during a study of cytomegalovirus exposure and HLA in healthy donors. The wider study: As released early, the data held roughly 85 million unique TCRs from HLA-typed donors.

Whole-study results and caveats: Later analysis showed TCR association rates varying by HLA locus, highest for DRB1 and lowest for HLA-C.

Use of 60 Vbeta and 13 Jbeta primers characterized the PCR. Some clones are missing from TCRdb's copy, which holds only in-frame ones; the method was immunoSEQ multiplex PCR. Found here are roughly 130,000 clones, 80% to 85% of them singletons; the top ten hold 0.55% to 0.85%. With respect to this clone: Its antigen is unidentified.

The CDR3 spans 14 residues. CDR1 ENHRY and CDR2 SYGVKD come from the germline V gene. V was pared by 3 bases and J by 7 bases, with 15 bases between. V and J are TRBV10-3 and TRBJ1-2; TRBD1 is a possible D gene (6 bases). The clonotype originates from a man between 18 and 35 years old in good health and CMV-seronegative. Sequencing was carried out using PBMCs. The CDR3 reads CAISDKQGVGGYTF. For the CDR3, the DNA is TGTGCCATCAGTGACAAACAGGGTGTTGGTGGCTACACCTTC.